This T cell receptor (beta chain) derives from a study of T cells after yellow fever vaccination. Study-level information: Preparation used SMART-Seq v4 Ultra Low Input for the low-cell-number fractions.

TCRdb processed the 5' RACE reads anew with MiXCR; each CDR3 protein has one entry. The sample gives more than 300,000 distinct CDR3 sequences, about 10% of which show up once; less than 3.5% is in the top ten. With respect to this clonotype: Its antigen remains unidentified.

The CDR3 runs to 14 residues. Trimming shortened V by 5 bases and J by 5 bases, and 16 bases separated the two germline ends. Germline-derived CDR1 and CDR2 are MNHNS and SASEGT. General study points: Weaker, the secondary response peaked sooner, at day 5 versus 15.

This TCR derives from a man younger than 35 who received the YFV17D yellow fever vaccine. The rearrangement links TRBV6-1 to TRBJ2-7; D is undetermined. The sequencing used CD4+ T cells sorted from PBMCs, collected 45 days after the yellow fever booster vaccination. For the CDR3, the DNA is TGTGCCAGCAGTTTCAGAGTCCTTCGGGACGAGCAGTACTTC. Its translation is CASSFRVLRDEQYF.